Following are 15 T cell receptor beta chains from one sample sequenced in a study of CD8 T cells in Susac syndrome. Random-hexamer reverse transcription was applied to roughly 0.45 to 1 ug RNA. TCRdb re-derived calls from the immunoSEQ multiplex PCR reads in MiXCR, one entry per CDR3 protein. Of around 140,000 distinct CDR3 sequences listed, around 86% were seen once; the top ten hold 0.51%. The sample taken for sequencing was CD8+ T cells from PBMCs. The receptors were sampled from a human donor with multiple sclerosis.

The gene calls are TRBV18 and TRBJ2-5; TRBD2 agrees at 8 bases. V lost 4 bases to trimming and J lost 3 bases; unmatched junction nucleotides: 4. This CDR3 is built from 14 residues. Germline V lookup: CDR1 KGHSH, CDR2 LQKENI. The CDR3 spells CASSRPGGEETQYF. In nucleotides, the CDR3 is TGTGCCAGCTCACGTCCGGGAGGGGAAGAGACCCAGTACTTC.

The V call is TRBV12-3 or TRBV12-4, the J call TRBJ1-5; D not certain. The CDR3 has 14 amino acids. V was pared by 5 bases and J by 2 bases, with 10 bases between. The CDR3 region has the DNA TGTGCCAGCAGTCTAAACATGGGCAATCAGCCCCAGCATTTT. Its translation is CASSLNMGNQPQHF.

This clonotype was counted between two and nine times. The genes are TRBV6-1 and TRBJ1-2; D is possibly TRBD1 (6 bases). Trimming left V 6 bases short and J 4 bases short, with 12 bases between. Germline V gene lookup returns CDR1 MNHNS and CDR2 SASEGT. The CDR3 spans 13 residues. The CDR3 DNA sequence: TGTGCCAGCAGCGCCGGACAGACCTATGGCTACACCTTC. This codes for CASSAGQTYGYTF.

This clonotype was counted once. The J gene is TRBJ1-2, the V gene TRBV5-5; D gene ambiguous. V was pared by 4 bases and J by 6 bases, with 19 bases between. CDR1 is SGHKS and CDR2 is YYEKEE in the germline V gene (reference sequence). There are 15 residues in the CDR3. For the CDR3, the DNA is TGTGCCAGCAGCACCTCGGACGTAAGTTGGAATGGCTACACCTTC. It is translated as CASSTSDVSWNGYTF.

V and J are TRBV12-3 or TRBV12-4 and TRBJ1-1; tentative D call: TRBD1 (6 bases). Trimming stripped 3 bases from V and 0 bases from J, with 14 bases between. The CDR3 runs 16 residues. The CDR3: CASSLTRGRMNTEAFF. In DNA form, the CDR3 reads TGTGCCAGCAGTTTGACCAGGGGAAGGATGAACACTGAAGCTTTCTTT.

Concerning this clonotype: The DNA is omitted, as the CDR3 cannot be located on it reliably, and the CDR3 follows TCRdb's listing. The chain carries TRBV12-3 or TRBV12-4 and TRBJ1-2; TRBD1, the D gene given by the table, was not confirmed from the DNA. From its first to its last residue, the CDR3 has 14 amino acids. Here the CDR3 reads CASSSSSRDHGYTF.

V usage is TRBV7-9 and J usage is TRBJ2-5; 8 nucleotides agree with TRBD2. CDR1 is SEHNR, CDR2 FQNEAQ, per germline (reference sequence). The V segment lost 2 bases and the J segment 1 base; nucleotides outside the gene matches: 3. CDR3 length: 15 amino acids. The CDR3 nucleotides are TGTGCCAGCAGCTTAAACGGACTAGCCCAAGAGACCCAGTACTTC. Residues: CASSLNGLAQETQYF.

The CDR3, as DNA: TGTGCCAGCAGCCCTGGTCCCCGGGACAGTAGATATTATGGCTACACCTTC. This codes for CASSPGPRDSRYYGYTF. The gene calls are TRBV5-6 and TRBJ1-2; 7 positions match TRBD1. The germline V gene encodes CDR1 SGHDT and CDR2 YYEEEE. V was clipped by 4 bases and J by 5 bases; unmatched bases: 17. The CDR3 has 17 residues. Full variable domain (rest looked up from reference TRBV5-6 and TRBJ1-2): DAGVTQSPTHLIKTRGQQVTLRCSPKSGHDTVSWYQQALGQGPQFIFQYYEEEERQRGNFPDRFSGHQFPNYSSELNVNALLLGDSALYLCASSPGPRDSRYYGYTFGSGTRLTVV.

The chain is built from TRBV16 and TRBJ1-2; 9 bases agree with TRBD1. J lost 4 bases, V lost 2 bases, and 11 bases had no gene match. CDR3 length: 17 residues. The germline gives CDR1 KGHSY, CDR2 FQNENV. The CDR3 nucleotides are TGTGCCAGCAGCCAACGCGGGACAGGGAGGTCTCGCTATGGCTACACCTTC. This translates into CASSQRGTGRSRYGYTF.

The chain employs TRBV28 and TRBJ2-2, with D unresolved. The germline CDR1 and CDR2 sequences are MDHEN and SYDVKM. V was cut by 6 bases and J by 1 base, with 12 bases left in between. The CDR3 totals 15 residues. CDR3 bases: TGTGCCAGCAGCCTGAATGGCTGGAACACCGGGGAGCTGTTTTTT. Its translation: CASSLNGWNTGELFF.

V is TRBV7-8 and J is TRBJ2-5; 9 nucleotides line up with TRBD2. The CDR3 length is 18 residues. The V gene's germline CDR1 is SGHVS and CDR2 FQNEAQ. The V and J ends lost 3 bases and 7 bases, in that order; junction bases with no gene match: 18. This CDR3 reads CASSLLGGGRGGAVTQYF. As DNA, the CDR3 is TGTGCCAGCAGCTTGTTAGGAGGTGGGCGCGGGGGGGCCGTGACCCAGTACTTC.

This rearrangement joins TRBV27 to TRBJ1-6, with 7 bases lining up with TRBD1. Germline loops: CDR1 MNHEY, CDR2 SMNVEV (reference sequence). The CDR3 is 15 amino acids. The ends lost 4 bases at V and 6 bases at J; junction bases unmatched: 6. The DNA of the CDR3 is TGTGCCAGCAGTTCGAGACAGGGAACTAATTCACCCCTCCACTTT. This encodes CASSSRQGTNSPLHF.

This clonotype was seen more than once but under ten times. In DNA, the CDR3 is TGTGCCAGCAGCTTAGATGTGACACAAGTCTATGGCTACACCTTC. Translation: CASSLDVTQVYGYTF. The chain links TRBV11-2 to TRBJ1-2; D not resolved. Trimming left V 0 bases short and J 4 bases short, with 12 bases between. The CDR3 runs 15 residues. CDR1 and CDR2 (germline): SGHAT, FQNNGV.

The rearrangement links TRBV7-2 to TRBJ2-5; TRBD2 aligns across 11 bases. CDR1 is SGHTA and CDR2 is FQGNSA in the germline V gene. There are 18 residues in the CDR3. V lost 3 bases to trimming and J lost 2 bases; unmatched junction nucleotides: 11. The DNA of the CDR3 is TGTGCCAGCAGCTTGCACCCGAGCCTAGCGGGGGGACAAGAGACCCAGTACTTC. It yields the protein CASSLHPSLAGGQETQYF.

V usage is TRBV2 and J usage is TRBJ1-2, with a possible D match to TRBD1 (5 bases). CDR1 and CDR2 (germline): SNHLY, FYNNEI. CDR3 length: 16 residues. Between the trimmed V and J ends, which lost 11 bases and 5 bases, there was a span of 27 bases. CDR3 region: CAGGPGRAPTPYGYTF. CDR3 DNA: TGTGCCGGGGGTCCAGGGCGGGCTCCCACTCCTTATGGCTACACCTTC. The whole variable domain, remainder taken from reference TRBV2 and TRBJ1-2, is EPEVTQTPSHQVTQMGQEVILRCVPISNHLYFYWYRQILGQKVEFLVSFYNNEISEKSEIFDDQFSVERPDGSNFTLKIRSTKLEDSAMYFCAGGPGRAPTPYGYTFGSGTRLTVV.